This section outlines one TCR beta chain sequence together with its context. PCR used 60 Vbeta primers and 13 Jbeta primers. The method was immunoSEQ multiplex PCR; TCRdb's version includes in-frame clones alone and lacks a portion of them. The table lists 90,000 to 140,000 clones, over 70% of them singletons. This entry is derived from a study of cytomegalovirus exposure and HLA in healthy donors. This CDR3 is built from 14 residues. Sequencing was done on a sample of PBMCs. The chain has TRBV21-1 and TRBJ1-4. TRBV21-1 is assigned pseudogene status. The sequence came from a man younger than 40 in good health and CMV-seronegative. The CDR3 is CAQARRGDNEKLFF. Here the CDR3 DNA reads TGTGCCCAAGCACGCCGGGGGGACAATGAAAAACTGTTTTTT.